This TCR beta chain comes out of a study of shared clonotypes between healthy human individuals. Study details: Donor ages ranged 18 to 49 years: a couple of women, three men.

Profiled with immunoSEQ multiplex PCR; TCRdb holds only in-frame clones, not every one. Of approximately 2,200,000 clones listed, just over 90% are singletons. The naive CD8 fraction comprised CD45RO-negative cells positively selected for CCR7 and excluded terminally differentiated effector memory CD45RA+ cells. The source material was naive CD8+ T cells from PBMCs. The sequence was obtained from a man aged 18 to 29 in good health. Some clones in this sample may be carry-over from other donors' samples.

DNA of the CDR3: TGTGCCTGGAGTGTGGGACAGGGCGGATCACCCCTCCACTTT. This encodes CAWSVGQGGSPLHF. The chain combines TRBV30 with TRBJ1-6, with TRBD1 identical over 9 bases. Germline assignment: CDR1 GTSNPN and CDR2 SVGIG (reference sequence). J gave up 10 bases and V 0 bases, and 4 bases lay outside the gene matches. CDR3 length: 14 amino acids.